This T cell receptor (beta chain) was documented in a study of PD-L1 blockade in urothelial cancer (dated by TCRdb to 2016 to 2017). Context from the whole study: Every patient began therapy in about 2014 and was given atezolizumab 1,200 mg intravenously every 3 weeks. About nine tenths of the roughly 29 patients were males with bladder-origin urothelial cancer, and about two thirds of the roughly 30 reported a prior smoking history. An ECOG performance status of 0 or 1 was recorded for the patients, and 0 to 3 prior chemotherapy regimens had been received by the patients. Blood samples were analyzed 3 weeks after the start of treatment (second dose) and 6 weeks after the start of treatment. Blood samples yielded a median of about 150,000 T cells and roughly 80,000 unique TCRs, with median clonality roughly 0.082. The study was an exploratory multi-omic analysis of somatic, immune and clinical correlates of response to PD-L1 blockade with atezolizumab in urothelial cancer. Pretreatment tumor samples, along with matched peripheral blood collected serially before and after atezolizumab treatment, underwent TCR sequencing. Durable clinical benefit was defined as a progression-free survival longer than 6 months, and TCR features were additionally tested against progression-free survival and overall survival. In the same patients, whole exome sequencing and RNA sequencing of pretreatment tumors were performed in addition to TCR sequencing. Durable clinical benefit was achieved by nine patients and was not achieved by 20 patients. Pretreatment blood TCR-seq was available for around 29 patients, at least one posttreatment blood collection was obtained for around 25 patients, and tumor TCR-seq was available for around 25 patients.

About this clone itself: The antigen it binds to is not known. Base qualities are not at hand, and no much larger clone is one base apart.

General findings and caveats noted by the study authors: Because the sample size was small (n ≈ 29) and many of the analyses were exploratory, the results are meant to be hypothesis-generating. A pretreatment peripheral blood TCR clonality below the median was linked to improved progression-free and overall survival. Patients with durable benefit showed greater expansion of tumor-associated TCR clones in peripheral blood 3 weeks after starting treatment (n ≈ 21, p = 0.022).

The label giving this sample's time point can be read as: pretreatment peripheral blood. A total of 25 to 30 patients with locally advanced or metastatic urothelial carcinoma, treated at Memorial Sloan Kettering on a trial protocol, made up the cohort. Peripheral blood mononuclear cells were collected from each patient pretreatment and during treatment, giving between 1 and 8 total time points per patient. The Qiagen DNeasy Blood extraction kit was used to purify genomic DNA from total PBMCs and from tumor samples. PBMCs were collected pretreatment and during treatment, and were isolated and stored as previously described. Synthetic TCR analog templates were spiked into each PCR to estimate absolute template abundance from read counts. The immunoSEQ assay was used to amplify TCRbeta CDR3 regions from genomic DNA with bias-controlled V and J gene primers. Rearranged TCRbeta segments were sequenced at approximately 20X coverage. Concerning the study's data processing: Sequencing errors were corrected by clustering, and CDR3s were annotated against IMGT so that V, D and J genes could be assigned. Out-of-frame and stop-codon sequences were excluded, and only productive TCRbeta rearrangements were used in downstream analyses. Clonality was computed as one minus Shannon entropy normalized by the log of the number of unique productive sequences. Clones differing between time points or between blood and tumor were identified by Fisher's exact test with Benjamini-Hochberg correction at adjusted p below 0.01. TCRdb retrieved this table from immuneACCESS and kept in-frame rearrangements only. Not all clones are present; in checked studies, unresolved V genes account for under half, and no reason is known for the remainder. V, J and clone size are taken as reported in that table, and D and trimming were inferred from the DNA itself. This sample is represented by 45,000 to 50,000 clones; about 81% of them were singletons. 1.5% to 2% of the sample lies in the top ten.

V and J are truncated by 4 bases and 2 bases respectively, leaving an intervening sequence of 14 bases. Per the germline V gene, SGHTA is the CDR1 and FQGTGA is the CDR2. The CDR3 spans 15 residues, from the cysteine through the phenylalanine. CDR3 DNA only is kept here, 45 bases in frame from base 1. Recombination joined TRBV7-3 with TRBJ2-5, and possibly TRBD1, on 5 matching bases. The sequence was collected from a man aged 50 or older with urothelial cancer. Sequencing was performed on PBMCs, taken around atezolizumab (anti-PD-L1) treatment. In nucleotides, the sequence is TGTGCCAGCAGCTCCCAGGGATCCGTACAAGAGACCCAGTACTTC. This sequence encodes CASSSQGSVQETQYF. Beyond the CDR3, the reference TRBV7-3 and TRBJ2-5 genes provide the residues; the full variable domain reads: GAGVSQTPSNKVTEKGKYVELRCDPISGHTALYWYRQSLGQGPEFLIYFQGTGAADDSGLPNDRFFAVRPEGSVSTLKIQRTERGDSAVYLCASSSQGSVQETQYFGPGTRLLVL.